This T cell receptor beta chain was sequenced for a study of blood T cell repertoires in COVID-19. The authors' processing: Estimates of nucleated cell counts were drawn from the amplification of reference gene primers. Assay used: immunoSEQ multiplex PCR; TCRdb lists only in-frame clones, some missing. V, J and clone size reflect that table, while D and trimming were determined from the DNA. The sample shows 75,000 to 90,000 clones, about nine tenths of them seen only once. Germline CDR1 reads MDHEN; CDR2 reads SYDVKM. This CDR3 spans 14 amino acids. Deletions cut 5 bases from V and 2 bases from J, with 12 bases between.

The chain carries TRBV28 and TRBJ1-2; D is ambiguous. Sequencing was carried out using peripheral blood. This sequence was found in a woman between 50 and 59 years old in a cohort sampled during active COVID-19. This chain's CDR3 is CASSPPPENYGYTF. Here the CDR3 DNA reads TGTGCCAGCAGTCCCCCCCCGGAGAACTATGGCTACACCTTC.